This is a list of T cell receptor beta chains from one sample in a study of blood T cell repertoires in COVID-19. TCRdb's copy holds only in-frame clones and misses some; the assay was immunoSEQ multiplex PCR. Of 150,000 to 200,000 clones listed, around 87% were seen once; the top ten hold around 6.5%. Sequenced: peripheral blood. Receptor source: a woman of 80 years or more in a cohort sampled during active or convalescent COVID-19. CDR3s include the opening cysteine and the closing phenylalanine or tryptophan. Fields, in order: V gene, D gene, clone size, J gene, CDR3 length, CDR3 protein, CDR3 DNA. D genes are given only for firm matches. Where a row states a size, it is once, few, many or the class of an expanded clone; other rows omit it.

V: TRBV7-9; D: NA; size: NA; J: TRBJ1-1; length: 12; CDR3: CASSFYHTEAFF; DNA: TGTGCCAGCAGCTTCTATCACACTGAAGCTTTCTTT
V: TRBV27; D: TRBD1; size: NA; J: TRBJ1-1; length: 15; CDR3: CASLEGAGWNTEAFF; DNA: TGTGCTAGCCTAGAGGGGGCTGGTTGGAACACTGAAGCTTTCTTT
V: TRBV6-5; D: NA; size: NA; J: TRBJ1-5; length: 14; CDR3: CASEEGLINQPQHF; DNA: TGTGCCAGCGAGGAGGGCTTGATCAATCAGCCCCAGCATTTT
V: TRBV18; D: NA; size: NA; J: TRBJ1-4; length: 14; CDR3: CASSPRMTDEKLFF; DNA: TGTGCCAGCTCACCGCGGATGACAGATGAAAAACTGTTTTTT
V: TRBV27; D: NA; size: once; J: TRBJ1-2; length: 15; CDR3: CASSFSGMGNYGYTF; DNA: TGTGCCAGCAGTTTCTCAGGGATGGGTAACTATGGCTACACCTTC
V: TRBV6-5; D: NA; size: NA; J: TRBJ2-3; length: 15; CDR3: CASSSIPGGTDTQYF; DNA: TGTGCCAGCAGTTCCATTCCCGGGGGCACAGATACGCAGTATTTT
V: TRBV7-8; D: NA; size: NA; J: TRBJ1-2; length: 13; CDR3: CASSSPSGTGYTF; DNA: TGTGCCAGCAGCTCTCCGTCCGGGACAGGCTACACCTTC
V: TRBV6-5; D: TRBD2; size: NA; J: TRBJ2-5; length: 15; CDR3: CASRVLAGVGETQYF; DNA: TGTGCCAGCAGAGTACTAGCGGGAGTTGGTGAGACCCAGTACTTC
V: TRBV11-3; D: NA; size: NA; J: TRBJ2-7; length: 14; CDR3: CASSSRSTSYEQYF; DNA: TGTGCCAGCAGCTCACGGAGTACCTCCTACGAGCAGTACTTC
V: TRBV23-1; D: NA; size: once; J: TRBJ1-3; length: 17; CDR3: CASSQFKVGSSGNTIYF; DNA: TGCGCCAGCAGTCAATTTAAGGTCGGGAGCTCTGGAAACACCATATATTTT
V: TRBV3-1/TRBV3-2; D: TRBD1; size: once; J: TRBJ1-2; length: 15; CDR3: CASSQDFRGRDGYTF; DNA: TGTGCCAGCAGCCAAGATTTCAGGGGGCGGGATGGCTACACCTTC
V: TRBV4-2; D: NA; size: NA; J: TRBJ1-6; length: 17; CDR3: CASSQDLQGVRSSPLHF; DNA: TGTGCCAGCAGCCAAGATCTACAGGGAGTAAGGAGTTCACCCCTCCACTTT
V: TRBV30; D: NA; size: NA; J: TRBJ1-6; length: 14; CDR3: CACTLGGVGSPLHF; DNA: TGTGCCTGCACCCTGGGGGGTGTGGGTTCACCCCTCCACTTT
V: TRBV5-1; D: NA; size: NA; J: TRBJ2-6; length: 18; CDR3: CASTPTQGLSSGANVLTF; DNA: TGCGCCAGCACCCCTACCCAGGGTTTATCCTCTGGGGCCAACGTCCTGACTTTC
V: TRBV5-1; D: NA; size: few; J: TRBJ1-2; length: 11; CDR3: CASGQGYGYTF; DNA: TGCGCCAGCGGACAAGGCTATGGCTACACCTTC
V: TRBV5-1; D: NA; size: NA; J: TRBJ2-1; length: 17; CDR3: CASSFGRDSGTYNEQFF; DNA: TGCGCCAGCAGCTTTGGGCGGGACAGTGGAACCTACAATGAGCAGTTCTTC
V: TRBV19; D: NA; size: few; J: TRBJ2-2; length: 14; CDR3: CASSTRLNTGELFF; DNA: TGTGCCAGTAGTACCAGACTTAACACCGGGGAGCTGTTTTTT
V: TRBV28; D: NA; size: NA; J: TRBJ2-7; length: 14; CDR3: CASSLQQVSYEQYF; DNA: TGTGCCAGCAGTTTACAGCAGGTCTCCTACGAGCAGTACTTC
V: TRBV19; D: NA; size: NA; J: TRBJ2-7; length: 15; CDR3: CASSIGLGISYEQYF; DNA: TGTGCCAGTAGTATCGGTTTGGGCATTTCCTACGAGCAGTACTTC
V: TRBV19; D: NA; size: NA; J: TRBJ1-6; length: 17; CDR3: CASADRVLGSYNSPLHF; DNA: TGTGCCAGTGCCGACCGGGTACTGGGCTCCTATAATTCACCCCTCCACTTT
V: TRBV13; D: TRBD1; size: NA; J: TRBJ1-3; length: 16; CDR3: CASSPRQGSAGNTIYF; DNA: TGTGCCAGCAGCCCTCGACAGGGGTCCGCTGGAAACACCATATATTTT
V: TRBV6-2/TRBV6-3; D: TRBD1; size: NA; J: TRBJ2-2; length: 16; CDR3: CASSYRDRGGPGELFF; DNA: TGTGCCAGCAGTTACCGTGACAGGGGAGGTCCCGGGGAGCTGTTTTTT
V: TRBV6-4; D: NA; size: NA; J: TRBJ2-3; length: 13; CDR3: CASSDGQTDTQYF; DNA: TGTGCCAGCAGTGACGGCCAGACAGATACGCAGTATTTT
V: TRBV6-5; D: NA; size: NA; J: TRBJ1-3; length: 12; CDR3: CAIQSGGNTIYF; DNA: TGTGCCATCCAGTCAGGAGGAAACACCATATATTTT
V: TRBV18; D: TRBD2; size: NA; J: TRBJ2-1; length: 14; CDR3: CASSPLADAPGQFF; DNA: TGTGCCAGCTCACCGCTAGCGGACGCCCCCGGGCAGTTCTTC
V: TRBV28; D: NA; size: few; J: TRBJ1-1; length: 13; CDR3: CASSLTRGVKAFF; DNA: TGTGCCAGCAGTTTAACCCGGGGGGTGAAAGCTTTCTTT
V: TRBV7-8; D: NA; size: NA; J: TRBJ2-5; length: 16; CDR3: CASSLESRVSGQTQYF; DNA: TGTGCCAGCAGCTTAGAGTCCCGGGTCAGCGGGCAGACCCAGTACTTC
V: TRBV19; D: TRBD2; size: NA; J: TRBJ2-5; length: 17; CDR3: CASSFGLAGPFQETQYF; DNA: TGTGCCAGTAGCTTTGGACTAGCGGGTCCCTTCCAAGAGACCCAGTACTTC
V: TRBV7-7; D: TRBD2; size: NA; J: TRBJ2-3; length: 17; CDR3: CASSPGLAGGGTDTQYF; DNA: TGTGCCAGCAGCCCGGGACTAGCGGGAGGTGGGACAGATACGCAGTATTTT
V: TRBV6-5; D: TRBD1; size: NA; J: TRBJ1-1; length: 14; CDR3: CASSYDRGITEAFF; DNA: TGTGCCAGCAGTTACGACAGGGGTATAACTGAAGCTTTCTTT
V: TRBV9; D: TRBD1; size: NA; J: TRBJ2-6; length: 18; CDR3: CASSDAGTGGSGANVLTF; DNA: TGTGCCAGCAGCGACGCCGGGACAGGGGGCAGTGGGGCCAACGTCCTGACTTTC
V: TRBV5-1; D: TRBD1; size: NA; J: TRBJ2-2; length: 16; CDR3: CASSLVTGGGTGELFF; DNA: TGCGCCAGCAGCTTGGTCACAGGGGGAGGCACCGGGGAGCTGTTTTTT
V: TRBV5-1; D: TRBD2; size: NA; J: TRBJ2-3; length: 14; CDR3: CASSPSGGGDTQYF; DNA: TGCGCCAGCAGCCCTAGCGGGGGGGGAGATACGCAGTATTTT
V: TRBV20-1; D: TRBD1; size: few; J: TRBJ1-2; length: 14; CDR3: CSASKGQGAFGYTF; DNA: TGCAGTGCTAGTAAGGGACAGGGGGCTTTTGGCTACACCTTC
V: TRBV19; D: TRBD1; size: NA; J: TRBJ1-5; length: 17; CDR3: CASRPGQGQYSNQPQHF; DNA: TGTGCCAGTCGTCCGGGACAGGGACAGTATAGCAATCAGCCCCAGCATTTT
V: TRBV20-1; D: NA; size: NA; J: TRBJ2-7; length: 11; CDR3: CSARDIYEQYF; DNA: TGCAGTGCTAGAGATATCTACGAGCAGTACTTC
V: TRBV29-1; D: NA; size: once; J: TRBJ1-2; length: 14; CDR3: CSVWGELANYGYTF; DNA: TGCAGCGTTTGGGGGGAGTTAGCTAACTATGGCTACACCTTC
V: TRBV11-3; D: NA; size: NA; J: TRBJ2-2; length: 15; CDR3: CASSAGQTNTGELFF; DNA: TGTGCCAGCAGCGCGGGACAGACGAACACCGGGGAGCTGTTTTTT
V: TRBV10-3; D: NA; size: NA; J: TRBJ1-5; length: 14; CDR3: CAISDWAENQPQHF; DNA: TGTGCCATCAGTGACTGGGCTGAGAATCAGCCCCAGCATTTT
V: TRBV11-2; D: NA; size: once; J: TRBJ2-1; length: 12; CDR3: CASSPYYNEQFF; DNA: TGTGCCAGCAGCCCCTATTACAATGAGCAGTTCTTC
V: TRBV5-1; D: TRBD1; size: NA; J: TRBJ1-1; length: 14; CDR3: CASSLVQGAGEAFF; DNA: TGCGCCAGCAGCTTGGTACAGGGGGCTGGTGAAGCTTTCTTT
V: TRBV6-5; D: NA; size: few; J: TRBJ1-2; length: 13; CDR3: CASSYGRESGYTF; DNA: TGTGCCAGCAGTTACGGGCGAGAATCGGGCTACACCTTC
V: TRBV28; D: NA; size: NA; J: TRBJ1-2; length: 13; CDR3: CASSSAGAPGYTF; DNA: TGTGCCAGCAGTAGCGCGGGGGCGCCTGGCTACACCTTC
V: TRBV2; D: NA; size: NA; J: TRBJ2-5; length: 13; CDR3: CASSTGPQETQYF; DNA: TGTGCCAGCAGTACAGGGCCCCAAGAGACCCAGTACTTC
V: TRBV20-1; D: TRBD1; size: NA; J: TRBJ2-7; length: 12; CDR3: CSASTTGYEQYF; DNA: TGCAGTGCTAGTACGACAGGGTACGAGCAGTACTTC
V: TRBV7-9; D: NA; size: few; J: TRBJ1-2; length: 12; CDR3: CASRPGSYGYTF; DNA: TGTGCCAGCAGGCCGGGGAGCTATGGCTACACCTTC
V: TRBV11-3; D: NA; size: once; J: TRBJ1-6; length: 17; CDR3: CASSLDTGDPGRSPLHF; DNA: TGTGCCAGCAGCTTAGATACGGGGGACCCCGGCCGTTCACCCCTCCACTTT
V: TRBV7-9; D: TRBD1; size: NA; J: TRBJ1-4; length: 17; CDR3: CASSLNSQGAPNEKLFF; DNA: TGTGCCAGCAGCTTAAATTCCCAGGGGGCGCCTAATGAAAAACTGTTTTTT
V: TRBV6-5; D: NA; size: NA; J: TRBJ2-7; length: 13; CDR3: CASSYGAYYEQYF; DNA: TGTGCCAGCAGTTACGGGGCCTACTACGAGCAGTACTTC
V: TRBV25-1; D: NA; size: few; J: TRBJ1-1; length: 13; CDR3: CASSGASTREAFF; DNA: TGTGCCAGCAGTGGAGCTTCGACACGTGAAGCTTTCTTT
V: TRBV9; D: TRBD2; size: NA; J: TRBJ2-7; length: 14; CDR3: CASSVGGSSGEQYF; DNA: TGTGCCAGCAGCGTGGGGGGGTCATCGGGAGAGCAGTACTTC
V: TRBV7-6; D: NA; size: NA; J: TRBJ2-2; length: 16; CDR3: CASSLVTARNTGELFF; DNA: TGTGCCAGCAGCTTAGTCACAGCAAGAAACACCGGGGAGCTGTTTTTT
V: TRBV3-1/TRBV3-2; D: TRBD2; size: NA; J: TRBJ2-2; length: 15; CDR3: CATTGREGDTGELFF; DNA: TGTGCCACCACCGGGCGGGAGGGGGACACCGGGGAGCTGTTTTTT
V: TRBV5-5; D: NA; size: NA; J: TRBJ1-5; length: 15; CDR3: CASSLDQGSNQPQHF; DNA: TGTGCCAGCAGCTTGGACCAGGGTAGCAATCAGCCCCAGCATTTT
V: TRBV5-1; D: NA; size: NA; J: TRBJ2-3; length: 11; CDR3: CASSLADTQYF; DNA: TGCGCCAGCAGCTTGGCGGATACGCAGTATTTT
V: TRBV6-5; D: NA; size: few; J: TRBJ1-6; length: 13; CDR3: CATRFRYNSPLHF; DNA: TGTGCCACCCGGTTCCGCTATAATTCACCCCTCCACTTT
V: TRBV5-1; D: NA; size: NA; J: TRBJ2-5; length: 13; CDR3: CASWTGDVETQYF; DNA: TGCGCCAGTTGGACTGGGGATGTGGAGACCCAGTACTTC
V: TRBV21-1; D: NA; size: NA; J: TRBJ1-3; length: 13; CDR3: CASSRHTGNTIYF; DNA: TGTGCCAGCAGCAGGCACACTGGAAACACCATATATTTT
V: TRBV10-3; D: NA; size: NA; J: TRBJ1-2; length: 14; CDR3: CAITGQINFNGYTF; DNA: TGTGCCATCACTGGACAGATTAATTTCAATGGCTACACCTTC